The 17 T cell receptor beta chains reported below all come from one sample, sequenced in a study of cytomegalovirus exposure and HLA in healthy donors. Sequencing was performed with immunoSEQ multiplex PCR; in TCRdb, only in-frame clones are kept and a portion is missing. The sample carries about 260,000 clones, about 90% recorded once. Sequenced sample: PBMCs. These receptors originate from a young woman in good health and CMV-seronegative.

The chain joins TRBV25-1 to TRBJ2-5, with TRBD1 as a possible D gene (6 bases). The germline V gene encodes CDR1 MGHDK and CDR2 SYGVNS. Trimming left V 3 bases short and J 2 bases short, with 13 bases between. There are 15 residues in the CDR3. This CDR3 is CASSEPRTEQETQYF. DNA for the CDR3: TGTGCCAGCAGTGAGCCTCGGACAGAACAAGAGACCCAGTACTTC.

The rearrangement joins TRBV28 to TRBJ1-3, with 7 bases that match TRBD1. The CDR3 is 15 residues long. The V gene's germline CDR1 is MDHEN and CDR2 SYDVKM. Losses at the gene ends were 8 bases for V and 1 base for J; bases not matched to a gene: 8. CDR3 residues: CASAGTVFSGNTIYF. The CDR3 DNA reads as TGTGCCAGCGCCGGGACAGTCTTTTCTGGAAACACCATATATTTT.

J is TRBJ2-5 and V is TRBV9; D gene ambiguous. V dropped 0 bases and J dropped 3 bases, with 9 bases sitting between them. Germline CDR1 is SGDLS and CDR2 is YYNGEE. The CDR3 is 14 amino acids. The CDR3 DNA follows: TGTGCCAGCAGCGTAGGGGCTTCAAAAGAGACCCAGTACTTC. It translates to CASSVGASKETQYF.

The chain has TRBV7-9 and TRBJ2-7; the D gene is possibly TRBD2 (5 bases). Trimming removed 4 bases at V and 12 bases at J, with 22 bases between. Germline V gives CDR1 SEHNR, CDR2 FQNEAQ (reference sequence). This CDR3 spans 14 amino acids. The CDR3 spells CASSSTTEEAKTYF. The CDR3 DNA reads TGTGCCAGCAGCTCGACGACGGAGGAGGCAAAGACGTACTTC.

This chain joins TRBV28 and TRBJ2-7; TRBD2 is a possible D gene (6 bases). Trimming removed 3 bases from V and 7 bases from J, with 13 bases in between. This CDR3 has 13 residues. The germline V gene encodes CDR1 MDHEN and CDR2 SYDVKM. CDR3 in DNA: TGTGCCAGCAGTTTTTATAGCGGTCCTGAGCAGTACTTC. Protein product: CASSFYSGPEQYF.

The chain is built from TRBV27 and TRBJ2-7, with 9 positions matching TRBD2. CDR3 size: 15 residues. Looked up from germline, CDR1 is MNHEY and CDR2 is SMNVEV (reference sequence). V trimming: 3 bases; J trimming: 6 bases; junction bases outside the gene matches: 9. This chain's CDR3 is CASSLVREGPSEQYF. The DNA of the CDR3 is TGTGCCAGCAGTTTGGTGCGGGAGGGCCCCTCCGAGCAGTACTTC.

The J gene is TRBJ2-7, the V gene TRBV20-1; a possible D gene is TRBD1 (6 bases). Germline CDR1 and CDR2: DFQATT and SNEGSKA (reference sequence). V was trimmed by 6 bases and J by 2 bases, leaving 8 bases between them. The CDR3 totals 11 residues. CDR3 in DNA: TGCAGTGCCCAGGGGACCTACGAGCAGTACTTC. Protein sequence: CSAQGTYEQYF.

The chain links TRBV5-1 to TRBJ2-5; possible D gene TRBD1, 5 bases. CDR3 length: 15 amino acids. CDR1 SGHRS and CDR2 YFSETQ come from the germline V gene. Deletions cut 0 bases from V and 2 bases from J, with 11 bases between. CDR3 amino acids: CASSLAAGQQETQYF. The CDR3 DNA sequence: TGCGCCAGCAGCTTGGCGGCAGGGCAACAAGAGACCCAGTACTTC. Full variable domain (missing parts from reference TRBV5-1 and TRBJ2-5): KAGVTQTPRYLIKTRGQQVTLSCSPISGHRSVSWYQQTPGQGLQFLFEYFSETQRNKGNFPGRFSGRQFSNSRSEMNVSTLELGDSALYLCASSLAAGQQETQYFGPGTRLLVL.

V is TRBV28 and J is TRBJ2-7, with 7 bases identical to TRBD1. With 6 bases clipped from V and 5 bases from J, the junction kept 7 bases outside the gene matches. Germline V gene sequence: CDR1 MDHEN, CDR2 SYDVKM. The CDR3 consists of 13 residues. In DNA, the CDR3 is TGTGCCAGCAGCCTTAGGGGGCGCGACGAGCAGTACTTC. It encodes CASSLRGRDEQYF. Combining the CDR3 with reference TRBV28 and TRBJ2-7 gives the whole variable domain DVKVTQSSRYLVKRTGEKVFLECVQDMDHENMFWYRQDPGLGLRLIYFSYDVKMKEKGDIPEGYSVSREKKERFSLILESASTNQTSMYLCASSLRGRDEQYFGPGTRLTVT.

The CDR3 DNA reads as TGTGCCAGCAGTGAAGCTGGACAGGTAAAACGGGATACGCAGTATTTT. This encodes CASSEAGQVKRDTQYF. The J gene is TRBJ2-3, the V gene TRBV2; 7 bases agree with TRBD1. With 0 bases clipped from V and 6 bases from J, the junction kept 9 bases outside the gene matches. This CDR3 comprises 16 residues. CDR1 and CDR2 from the germline V gene are SNHLY and FYNNEI.

The gene calls are TRBV9 and TRBJ2-2, with 8 bases identical to TRBD1. CDR1 and CDR2 from the germline V gene are SGDLS and YYNGEE. V lost 0 bases, J lost 4 bases, and 17 bases stayed unmatched. CDR3 length: 20 residues. The CDR3 DNA reads TGTGCCAGCAGCGTAGAGCTTTCGGTTTTCGGGACAGGCTTCACCGGGGAGCTGTTTTTT. Its protein is CASSVELSVFGTGFTGELFF.

This rearrangement joins TRBV6-5 to TRBJ1-4, with 9 positions matching TRBD1. The CDR3 covers 14 residues. From germline, CDR1 is MNHEY and CDR2 SVGAGI. The ends lost 5 bases at V and 8 bases at J; junction bases unmatched: 6. In DNA form, the CDR3 reads TGTGCCAGCAGTCAGGACAGGGGAGTGGAAAAACTGTTTTTT. Encoded protein: CASSQDRGVEKLFF.

The rearrangement links TRBV27 to TRBJ2-3, with D unresolved. V lost 4 bases, J lost 7 bases, and 9 bases lay in between. The CDR3 consists of 12 residues. CDR1 and CDR2 (germline): MNHEY, SMNVEV (reference sequence). CDR3 protein: CASSSAFYTQYF. The CDR3 DNA is TGTGCCAGCAGTTCGGCCTTCTATACGCAGTATTTT.

The chain is built from TRBV28 and TRBJ2-1; 11 nucleotides agree with TRBD2. CDR1 is MDHEN and CDR2 is SYDVKM in the germline V gene. CDR3 length: 18 amino acids. V was pared by 1 base and J by 4 bases, with 9 bases of the junction left unmatched. The DNA of the CDR3 is TGTGCCAGCAGTTTATCGTGGCAGTCTAGCGGGGGGTACAATGAGCAGTTCTTC. Translation gives CASSLSWQSSGGYNEQFF.

The chain couples TRBV7-8 to TRBJ2-1; tentatively, D is TRBD2 (6 bases). The germline V gene encodes CDR1 SGHVS and CDR2 FQNEAQ. Trimming pared 3 bases from V and 3 bases from J, leaving 12 bases between. This CDR3 has 15 residues. In nucleotides, the CDR3 is TGTGCCAGCAGCTTGTGGAGGGGAAACTACAATGAGCAGTTCTTC. This codes for CASSLWRGNYNEQFF.

This rearrangement joins TRBV11-1 to TRBJ2-1, with D possibly matching TRBD2 (6 bases). The V gene lost 5 bases and the J gene lost 5 bases, with 16 bases spanning the gap. Germline V gene lookup returns CDR1 SGHAT and CDR2 FQDESV (reference sequence). CDR3 length equals 15 residues. Written as DNA, the CDR3 is TGTGCCAGCAGCCCTACTAGCCTAAGGGACAATGAGCAGTTCTTC. It is translated as CASSPTSLRDNEQFF.

V gene TRBV4-1 combines with J gene TRBJ2-7; TRBD1 aligns across 12 bases. The CDR3 loop spans 14 amino acids. Germline V gene data show CDR1 as MGHRA and CDR2 as YSYEKL. Trimming removed 4 bases from V and 5 bases from J; junction bases left unmatched: 3. CDR3 nucleotide sequence: TGCGCCAGCAGCCCGGGACAGGGGGCCGACGAGCAGTACTTC. Its translation: CASSPGQGADEQYF.